Included here is one TCR beta chain sequence, with context. The data originate from a study of shared clonotypes between healthy human individuals. TCRdb's table, derived via immunoSEQ multiplex PCR, lists solely in-frame clones and lacks some. In the table there are some 2,500,000 clones, 85% to 95% of which are singletons. CDR3 length: 13 residues. V shed 6 bases and J shed 4 bases, with 13 bases lying between them. From germline, CDR1 is MNHNY and CDR2 SVGAGI (reference sequence). In the CD4+ fraction, cells were divided into CD45RA+ naive and CD45RA-negative memory subsets. The clonotype was recovered from a young man in good health. Some clones in this sample may be carry-over from other donors' samples. The sequenced material came from naive CD4+ T cells from PBMCs. Noted subset: CD45RA+ positively selected. The V gene is TRBV6-6, the J gene TRBJ2-7, with D perhaps being TRBD1 or TRBD2 (5 bases each). The DNA of the CDR3 is TGTGCCAGCAGGGAACATGGGGGATACGAGCAGTACTTC. Translating gives CASREHGGYEQYF.